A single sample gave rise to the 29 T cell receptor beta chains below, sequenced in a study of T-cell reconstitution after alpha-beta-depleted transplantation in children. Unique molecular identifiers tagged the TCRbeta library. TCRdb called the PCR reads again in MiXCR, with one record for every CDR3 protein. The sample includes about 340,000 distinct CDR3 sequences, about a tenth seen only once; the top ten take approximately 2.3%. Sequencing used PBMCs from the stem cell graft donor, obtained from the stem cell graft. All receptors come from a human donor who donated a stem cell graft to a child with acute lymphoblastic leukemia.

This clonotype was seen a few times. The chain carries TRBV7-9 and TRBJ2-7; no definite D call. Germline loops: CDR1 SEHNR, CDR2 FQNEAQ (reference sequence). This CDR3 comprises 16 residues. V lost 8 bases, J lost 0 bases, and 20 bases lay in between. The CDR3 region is CASRPPRANNSYEQYF. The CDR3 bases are TGTGCCAGCCGTCCCCCCAGAGCGAATAACTCCTACGAGCAGTACTTC.

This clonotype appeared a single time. The CDR3 region has the DNA TGCAGTGCTAACCGGGCCCCCTCTAATTATATGAACACTGAAGCTTTCTTT. Its translation is CSANRAPSNYMNTEAFF. The chain is built from TRBV20-1 and TRBJ1-1; D is uncertain. V was trimmed by 4 bases and J by 0 bases, leaving 21 bases between them. CDR1 and CDR2 (germline): DFQATT, SNEGSKA (reference sequence). This CDR3 region has 17 residues.

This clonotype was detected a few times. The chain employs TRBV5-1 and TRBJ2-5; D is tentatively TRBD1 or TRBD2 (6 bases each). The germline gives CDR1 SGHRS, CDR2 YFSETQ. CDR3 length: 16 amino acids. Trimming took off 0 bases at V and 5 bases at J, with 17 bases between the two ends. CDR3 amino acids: CASSLETRGDFETQYF. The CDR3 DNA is TGCGCCAGCAGCTTGGAGACAAGGGGGGATTTCGAGACCCAGTACTTC.

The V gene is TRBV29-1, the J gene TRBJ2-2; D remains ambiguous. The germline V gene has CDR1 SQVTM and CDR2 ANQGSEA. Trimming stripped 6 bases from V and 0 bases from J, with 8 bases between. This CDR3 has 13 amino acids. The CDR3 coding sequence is TGCAGCGTCTCCCCCGCGAACACCGGGGAGCTGTTTTTT. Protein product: CSVSPANTGELFF.

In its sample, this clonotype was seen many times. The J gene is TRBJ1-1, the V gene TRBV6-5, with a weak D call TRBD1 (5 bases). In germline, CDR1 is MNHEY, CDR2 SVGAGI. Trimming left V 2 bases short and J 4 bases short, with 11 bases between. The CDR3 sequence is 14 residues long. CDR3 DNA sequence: TGTGCCAGCAGTTACGGGGGACCTGGCACTGAAGCTTTCTTT. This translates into CASSYGGPGTEAFF.

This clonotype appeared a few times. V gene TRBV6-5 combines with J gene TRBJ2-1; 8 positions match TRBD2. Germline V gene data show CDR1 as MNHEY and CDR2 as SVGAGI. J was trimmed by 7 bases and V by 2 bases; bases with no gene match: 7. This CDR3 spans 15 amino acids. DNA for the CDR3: TGTGCCAGCAGTTACGGGCGGGAGGCCTGGAATGAGCAGTTCTTC. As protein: CASSYGREAWNEQFF.

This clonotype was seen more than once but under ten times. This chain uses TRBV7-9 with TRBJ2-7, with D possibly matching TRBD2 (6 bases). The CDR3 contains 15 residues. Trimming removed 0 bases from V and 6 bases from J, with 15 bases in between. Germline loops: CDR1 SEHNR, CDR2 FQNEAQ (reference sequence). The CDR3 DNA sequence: TGTGCCAGCAGCTTAGCGCGGAGGGGATTCGGCGAGCAGTACTTC. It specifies CASSLARRGFGEQYF.

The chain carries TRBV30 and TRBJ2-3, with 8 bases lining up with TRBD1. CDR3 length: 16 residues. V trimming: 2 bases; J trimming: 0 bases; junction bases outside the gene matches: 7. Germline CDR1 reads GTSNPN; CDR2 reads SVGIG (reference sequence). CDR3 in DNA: TGTGCCTGGAGTCCCGGGGACAGGCTTAGCACAGATACGCAGTATTTT. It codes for CAWSPGDRLSTDTQYF.

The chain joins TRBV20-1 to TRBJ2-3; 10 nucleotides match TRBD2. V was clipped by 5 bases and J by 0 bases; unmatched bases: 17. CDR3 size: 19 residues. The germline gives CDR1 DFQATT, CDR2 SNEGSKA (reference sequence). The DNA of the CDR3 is TGCAGTGCTCCTCTAGGCGCTAGCGGGAGATCGAGGAGCACAGATACGCAGTATTTT. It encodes CSAPLGASGRSRSTDTQYF.

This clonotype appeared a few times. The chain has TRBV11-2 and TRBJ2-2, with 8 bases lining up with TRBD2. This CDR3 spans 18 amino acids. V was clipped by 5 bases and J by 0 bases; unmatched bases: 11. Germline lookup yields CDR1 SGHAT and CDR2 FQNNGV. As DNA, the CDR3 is TGTGCCAGCAGCCCTCCCCTCTTGACTAGCGCGAACACCGGGGAGCTGTTTTTT. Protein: CASSPPLLTSANTGELFF. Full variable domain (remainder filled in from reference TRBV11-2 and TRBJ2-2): EAGVAQSPRYKIIEKRQSVAFWCNPISGHATLYWYQQILGQGPKLLIQFQNNGVVDDSQLPKDRFSAERLKGVDSTLKIQPAKLEDSAVYLCASSPPLLTSANTGELFFGEGSRLTVL.

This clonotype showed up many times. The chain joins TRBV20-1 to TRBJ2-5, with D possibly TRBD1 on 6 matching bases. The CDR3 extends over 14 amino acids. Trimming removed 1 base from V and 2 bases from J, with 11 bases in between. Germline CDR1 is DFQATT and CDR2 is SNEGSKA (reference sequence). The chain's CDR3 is CSARGATGQETQYF. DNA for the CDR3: TGCAGTGCTAGAGGGGCGACAGGTCAAGAGACCCAGTACTTC.

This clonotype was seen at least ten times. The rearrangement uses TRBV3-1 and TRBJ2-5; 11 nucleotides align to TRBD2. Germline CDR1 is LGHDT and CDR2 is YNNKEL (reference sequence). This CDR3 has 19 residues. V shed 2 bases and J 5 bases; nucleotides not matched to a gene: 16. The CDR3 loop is CASSQRDRGLAVSGETQYF. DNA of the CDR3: TGTGCCAGCAGCCAAAGAGACCGGGGACTAGCGGTGTCGGGGGAGACCCAGTACTTC.

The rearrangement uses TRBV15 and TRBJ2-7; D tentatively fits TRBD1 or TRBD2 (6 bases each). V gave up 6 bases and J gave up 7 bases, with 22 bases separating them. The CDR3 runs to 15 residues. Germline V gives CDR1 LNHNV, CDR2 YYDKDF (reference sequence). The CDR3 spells CATRSLQGGFEEQYF. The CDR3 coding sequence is TGTGCCACCAGATCCTTACAGGGAGGTTTCGAGGAGCAGTACTTC. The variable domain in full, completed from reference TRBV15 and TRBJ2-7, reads DAMVIQNPRYQVTQFGKPVTLSCSQTLNHNVMYWYQQKSSQAPKLLFHYYDKDFNNEADTPDNFQSRRPNTSFCFLDIRSPGLGDTAMYLCATRSLQGGFEEQYFGPGTRLTVT.

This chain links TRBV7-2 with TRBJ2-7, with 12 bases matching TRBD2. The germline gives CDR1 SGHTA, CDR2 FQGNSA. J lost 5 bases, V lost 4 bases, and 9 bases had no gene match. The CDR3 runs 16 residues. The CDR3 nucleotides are TGTGCCAGCAGCTACCCCCTAGCGGGAGGGCCGGACGAGCAGTACTTC. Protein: CASSYPLAGGPDEQYF. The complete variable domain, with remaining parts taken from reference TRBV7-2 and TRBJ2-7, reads GAGVSQSPSNKVTEKGKDVELRCDPISGHTALYWYRQSLGQGLEFLIYFQGNSAPDKSGLPSDRFSAERTGGSVSTLTIQRTQQEDSAVYLCASSYPLAGGPDEQYFGPGTRLTVT.

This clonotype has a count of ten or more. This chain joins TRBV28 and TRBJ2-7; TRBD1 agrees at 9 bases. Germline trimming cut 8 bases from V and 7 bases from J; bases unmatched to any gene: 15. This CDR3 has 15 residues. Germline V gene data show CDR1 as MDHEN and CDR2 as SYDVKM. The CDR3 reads CASHERGQGSREQYF. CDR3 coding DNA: TGTGCCAGCCACGAGCGGGGACAGGGTTCTCGAGAGCAGTACTTC. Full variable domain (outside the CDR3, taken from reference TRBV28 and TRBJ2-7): DVKVTQSSRYLVKRTGEKVFLECVQDMDHENMFWYRQDPGLGLRLIYFSYDVKMKEKGDIPEGYSVSREKKERFSLILESASTNQTSMYLCASHERGQGSREQYFGPGTRLTVT.

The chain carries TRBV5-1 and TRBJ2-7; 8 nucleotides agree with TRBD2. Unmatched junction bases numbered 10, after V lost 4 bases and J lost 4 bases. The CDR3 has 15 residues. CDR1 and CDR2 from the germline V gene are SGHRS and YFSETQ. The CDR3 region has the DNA TGCGCCAGCAGCCCGCGCGGTAGCGGGACATACGAGCAGTACTTC. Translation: CASSPRGSGTYEQYF.

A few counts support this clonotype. The CDR3 reads CASAGQVSNQPQHF. In DNA, the CDR3 is TGTGCCAGCGCCGGACAGGTGTCGAATCAGCCCCAGCATTTT. The chain is built from TRBV6-2 or TRBV6-3 and TRBJ1-5; 7 bases align to TRBD1. Germline V gives CDR1 MNHEY, CDR2 SVGEGT. The CDR3 contains 14 residues. J lost 4 bases, V lost 8 bases, and 8 bases had no gene match.

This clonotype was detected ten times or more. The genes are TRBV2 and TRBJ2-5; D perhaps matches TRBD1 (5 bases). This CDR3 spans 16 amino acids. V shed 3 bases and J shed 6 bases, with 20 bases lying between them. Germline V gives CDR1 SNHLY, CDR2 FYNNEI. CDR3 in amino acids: CASSEIGAGMGKTQYF. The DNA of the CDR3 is TGTGCCAGCAGTGAGATAGGGGCTGGAATGGGAAAGACCCAGTACTTC.

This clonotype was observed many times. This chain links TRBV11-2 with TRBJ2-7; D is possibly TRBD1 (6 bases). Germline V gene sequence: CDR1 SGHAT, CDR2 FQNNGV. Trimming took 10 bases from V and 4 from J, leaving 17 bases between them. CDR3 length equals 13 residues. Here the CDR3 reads CATSRDTYYEQYF. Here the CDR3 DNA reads TGTGCCACATCCCGGGACACATATTACGAGCAGTACTTC. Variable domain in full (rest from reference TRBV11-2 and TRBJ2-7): EAGVAQSPRYKIIEKRQSVAFWCNPISGHATLYWYQQILGQGPKLLIQFQNNGVVDDSQLPKDRFSAERLKGVDSTLKIQPAKLEDSAVYLCATSRDTYYEQYFGPGTRLTVT.

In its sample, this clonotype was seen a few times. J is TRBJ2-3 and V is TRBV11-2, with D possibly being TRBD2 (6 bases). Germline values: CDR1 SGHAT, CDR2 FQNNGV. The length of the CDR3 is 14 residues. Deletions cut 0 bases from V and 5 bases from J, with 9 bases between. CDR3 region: CASSLEGEVDTQYF. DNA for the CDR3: TGTGCCAGCAGCTTAGAGGGGGAGGTAGATACGCAGTATTTT.

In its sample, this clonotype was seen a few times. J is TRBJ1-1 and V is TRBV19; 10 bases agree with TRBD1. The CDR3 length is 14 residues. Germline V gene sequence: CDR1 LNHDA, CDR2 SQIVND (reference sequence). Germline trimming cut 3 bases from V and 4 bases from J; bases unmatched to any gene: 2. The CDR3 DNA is TGTGCCAGTAGTATCGGACAGGGGGGCACTGAAGCTTTCTTT. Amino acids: CASSIGQGGTEAFF. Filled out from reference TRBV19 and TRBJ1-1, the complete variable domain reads DGGITQSPKYLFRKEGQNVTLSCEQNLNHDAMYWYRQDPGQGLRLIYYSQIVNDFQKGDIAEGYSVSREKKESFPLTVTSAQKNPTAFYLCASSIGQGGTEAFFGQGTRLTVV.

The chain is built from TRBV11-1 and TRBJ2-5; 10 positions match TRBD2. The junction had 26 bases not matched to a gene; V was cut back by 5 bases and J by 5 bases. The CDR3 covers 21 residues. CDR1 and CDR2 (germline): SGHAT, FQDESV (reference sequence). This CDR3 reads CASSQFSSGASGSPGGETQYF. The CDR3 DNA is TGTGCCAGCAGCCAGTTTTCAAGTGGGGCTAGCGGGAGTCCCGGAGGGGAGACCCAGTACTTC.

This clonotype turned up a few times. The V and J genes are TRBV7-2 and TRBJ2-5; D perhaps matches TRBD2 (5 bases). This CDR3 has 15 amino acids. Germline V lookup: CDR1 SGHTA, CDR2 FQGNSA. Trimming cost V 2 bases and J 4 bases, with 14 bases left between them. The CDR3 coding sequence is TGTGCCAGCAGCTTATTTTTCAGTCGGGGAGAGACCCAGTACTTC. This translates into CASSLFFSRGETQYF.

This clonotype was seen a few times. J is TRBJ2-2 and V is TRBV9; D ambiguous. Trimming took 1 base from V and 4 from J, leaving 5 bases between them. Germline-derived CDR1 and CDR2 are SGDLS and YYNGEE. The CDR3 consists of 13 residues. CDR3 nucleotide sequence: TGTGCCAGCAGCGTAACTCCCACCGGGGAGCTGTTTTTT. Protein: CASSVTPTGELFF.

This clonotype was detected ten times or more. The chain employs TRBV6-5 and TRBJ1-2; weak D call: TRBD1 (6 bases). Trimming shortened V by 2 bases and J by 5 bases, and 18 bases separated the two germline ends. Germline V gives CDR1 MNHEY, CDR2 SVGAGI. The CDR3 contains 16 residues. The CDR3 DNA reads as TGTGCCAGCAGTTACGACCCCGGGACAAGCGTGTATGGCTACACCTTC. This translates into CASSYDPGTSVYGYTF.

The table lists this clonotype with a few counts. In DNA form, the CDR3 reads TGTGCCAGCAGCCCAACCCGGGGTGAAGCTTTCTTT. This sequence encodes CASSPTRGEAFF. The chain carries TRBV5-6 and TRBJ1-1; no definite D call. CDR1 SGHDT and CDR2 YYEEEE come from the germline V gene. Trimming removed 4 bases at V and 7 bases at J, with 11 bases between. The CDR3 runs 12 residues.

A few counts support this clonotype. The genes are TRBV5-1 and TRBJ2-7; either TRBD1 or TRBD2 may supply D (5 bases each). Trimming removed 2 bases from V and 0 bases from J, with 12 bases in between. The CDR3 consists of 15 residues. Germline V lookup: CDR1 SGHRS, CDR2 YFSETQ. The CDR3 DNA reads TGCGCCAGCAGCTTCCGGGACCCACTCTCCTACGAGCAGTACTTC. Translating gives CASSFRDPLSYEQYF. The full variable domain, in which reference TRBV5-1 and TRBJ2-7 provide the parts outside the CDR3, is KAGVTQTPRYLIKTRGQQVTLSCSPISGHRSVSWYQQTPGQGLQFLFEYFSETQRNKGNFPGRFSGRQFSNSRSEMNVSTLELGDSALYLCASSFRDPLSYEQYFGPGTRLTVT.

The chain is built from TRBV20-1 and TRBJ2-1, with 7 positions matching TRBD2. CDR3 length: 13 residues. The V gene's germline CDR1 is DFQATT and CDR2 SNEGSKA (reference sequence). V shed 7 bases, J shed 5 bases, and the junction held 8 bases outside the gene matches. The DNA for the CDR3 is TGCAGTGGGGATACTAGCGACCACAATGAGCAGTTCTTC. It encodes CSGDTSDHNEQFF.

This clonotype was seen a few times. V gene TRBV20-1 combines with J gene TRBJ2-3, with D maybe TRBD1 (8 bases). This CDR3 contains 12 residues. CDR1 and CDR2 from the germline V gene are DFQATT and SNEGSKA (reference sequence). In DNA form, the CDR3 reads TGCGGCACAGGGGGGGCATGGGATACGCAGTATTTT. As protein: CGTGGAWDTQYF.